This note documents a single T cell receptor beta chain sequence. What it binds is not known. This sample was taken from a study of cytomegalovirus exposure and HLA in healthy donors. Whole-study findings and limits: A later analysis linked a missense variant in DCLRE1C to the trimming of TCR beta V and J genes. Most TCR sequences proved rare, with some public TCRs found in many donors. It was assumed in the presence/absence analyses that sequencing depth was roughly uniform across donors.

Germline CDR1 SGHRS, CDR2 YFSETQ. The germline V and J ends were trimmed by 3 bases and 8 bases, with 14 bases remaining between them. This CDR3 has 13 amino acids. This PCR relied on a set of 60 Vbeta primers and 13 Jbeta primers. TCRdb keeps only in-frame clones here, not all; method: immunoSEQ multiplex PCR. The table records 90,000 to 140,000 clones, roughly 15% of them present only once. The receptor's source is a female donor in good health and CMV-seronegative. Sequenced sample: PBMCs. The V call is TRBV5-1, the J call TRBJ1-1; possible D gene TRBD1, 6 bases. CDR3 in amino acids: CASSSGTGTEAFF. The CDR3 DNA is TGCGCCAGCAGCTCAGGTACCGGGACAGAAGCTTTCTTT.